This TCR beta chain appears in the sequencing data of a study of CD8+ T cells in alopecia areata. The CDR3 extends over 15 amino acids. Germline CDR1 MGHRA, CDR2 YSYEKL. V shed 1 base and J 2 bases; nucleotides not matched to a gene: 4. With respect to this clone: The antigen is undetermined.

Study-level points and caveats: Elevated clonality characterized lesional scalp relative to normal scalp, particularly in alopecia totalis/universalis.

Isolated RNA was reverse transcribed into cDNA used as the sequencing template. Only in-frame clones appear in the TCRdb table, and some are missing; sequencing was by immunoSEQ multiplex PCR. The sample has about 140,000 clones; 50% to 60% are singletons. PBMCs yielded sorted CD4+ and CD8+ T cells. V gene TRBV4-1 combines with J gene TRBJ2-7; 8 nucleotides match TRBD2. Material: CD4+ T cells sorted from blood. The sequence was collected from a human donor in good health. This chain's CDR3 is CASSQGDGRAYEQYF. The CDR3, as DNA: TGCGCCAGCAGCCAAGGGGACGGGAGGGCCTACGAGCAGTACTTC.